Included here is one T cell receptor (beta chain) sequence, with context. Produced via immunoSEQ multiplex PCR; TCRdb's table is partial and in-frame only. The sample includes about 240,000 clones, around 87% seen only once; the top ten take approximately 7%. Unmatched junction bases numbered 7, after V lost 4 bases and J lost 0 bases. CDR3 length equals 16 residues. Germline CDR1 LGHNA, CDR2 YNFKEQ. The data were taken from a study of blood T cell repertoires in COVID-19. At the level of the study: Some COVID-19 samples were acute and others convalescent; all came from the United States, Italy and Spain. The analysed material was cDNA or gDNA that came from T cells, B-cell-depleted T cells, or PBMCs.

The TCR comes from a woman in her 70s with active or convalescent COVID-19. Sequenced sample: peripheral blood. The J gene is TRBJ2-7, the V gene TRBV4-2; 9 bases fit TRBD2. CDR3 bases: TGTGCCAGCAGCCCCGAAAGCGGGGGGTCCTCCTACGAGCAGTACTTC. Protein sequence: CASSPESGGSSYEQYF.